Listed here are 32 T cell receptor beta chains from one sample, sequenced in a study of cytomegalovirus exposure and HLA in healthy donors. Amplification used 60 Vbeta primers and 13 Jbeta primers. Here immunoSEQ multiplex PCR was the method, and the copy in TCRdb shows in-frame clones only, minus some. In total, the table holds about 170,000 clones. Sequences were obtained from PBMCs. Receptor source: a woman aged 18-29 years in good health and CMV-seropositive.

The chain joins TRBV5-4 to TRBJ2-1, with TRBD1 identical over 10 bases. This CDR3 has 15 amino acids. Germline CDR1 reads SGHNT; CDR2 reads YYREEE (reference sequence). V dropped 2 bases and J dropped 7; count of bases not matched to a gene: 6. The CDR3 DNA reads as TGTGCCAGCAGCTTTTCGGGACAGGGGAAAAATGAGCAGTTCTTC. Protein sequence: CASSFSGQGKNEQFF.

The chain joins TRBV13 to TRBJ1-2; 10 bases agree with TRBD1. Germline lookup yields CDR1 PRHDT and CDR2 FYEKMQ (reference sequence). With V trimmed by 5 bases and J by 4 bases, 7 bases remained unmatched. The CDR3 spans 15 residues. CDR3 amino acids: CASSPRRTGGYGYTF. The CDR3, as DNA: TGTGCCAGCAGCCCACGCCGGACAGGGGGCTATGGCTACACCTTC.

The J gene is TRBJ2-7, the V gene TRBV19; TRBD2 might be the D (6 bases). Trimming removed 3 bases at V and 5 bases at J, with 14 bases between. The V gene's germline CDR1 is LNHDA and CDR2 SQIVND (reference sequence). This CDR3 has 14 residues. The CDR3 DNA reads as TGTGCCAGTAGTATCCGGGAGTACGGGAACGAGCAGTACTTC. Its translation: CASSIREYGNEQYF.

The CDR3, as DNA: TGTGCCTGGAGTTACAGGGGAGAGGCTTTCTTT. Amino acid sequence: CAWSYRGEAFF. This rearrangement joins TRBV30 to TRBJ1-1, with 7 bases aligning to TRBD1. The CDR3 sequence is 11 residues long. Trimming removed 2 bases from V and 11 bases from J; junction bases left unmatched: 5. The germline gives CDR1 GTSNPN, CDR2 SVGIG (reference sequence).

The chain uses TRBV4-1 and TRBJ1-1; 7 bases line up with TRBD1. Per the germline V gene, CDR1 is MGHRA and CDR2 is YSYEKL. Trimming removed 1 base from V and 6 bases from J; junction bases left unmatched: 20. The CDR3 consists of 19 residues. The chain's CDR3 is CASSQGAYNLGQFRPEAFF. In DNA form, the CDR3 reads TGCGCCAGCAGCCAAGGCGCTTATAACCTGGGACAGTTTAGGCCTGAAGCTTTCTTT.

The rearrangement uses TRBV7-9 and TRBJ1-5; 8 bases are shared with TRBD1. This CDR3 region has 19 residues. Trimming at V came to 1 base and at J to 3 bases, leaving 14 bases not matched to a gene. Germline V gives CDR1 SEHNR, CDR2 FQNEAQ (reference sequence). The CDR3 DNA follows: TGTGCCAGCAGCTTAGGGGGGACAGGCGCCTTGTTGGTCAATCAGCCCCAGCATTTT. It is translated as CASSLGGTGALLVNQPQHF.

The genes are TRBV12-5 and TRBJ1-3; TRBD1 matches at 7 bases. This CDR3 is 15 amino acids long. The V gene's germline CDR1 is LGHNT and CDR2 FRNRAP. V lost 4 bases to trimming and J lost 6 bases; unmatched junction nucleotides: 9. CDR3 residues: CASGSDRDPLNTIYF. CDR3 nucleotide sequence: TGTGCTAGTGGTTCCGACAGGGATCCATTAAACACCATATATTTT.

J is TRBJ1-4 and V is TRBV11-2; D not certain. Trimming removed 2 bases from V and 2 bases from J, with 12 bases in between. The germline gives CDR1 SGHAT, CDR2 FQNNGV. The CDR3 is 16 amino acids. DNA of the CDR3: TGTGCCAGCAGCTTACCCCGAGGCGGTACTAATGAAAAACTGTTTTTT. This gives the protein CASSLPRGGTNEKLFF.

The chain uses TRBV30 and TRBJ1-2, with 9 positions matching TRBD1. Germline values: CDR1 GTSNPN, CDR2 SVGIG (reference sequence). The CDR3 loop spans 14 amino acids. Trimming cost V 3 bases and J 8 bases; bases outside gene matches: 10. This CDR3 is CAWSGGGTGSGYTF. Written as DNA, the CDR3 is TGTGCCTGGAGCGGTGGGGGGACAGGGAGCGGCTACACCTTC.

This chain joins TRBV5-4 and TRBJ1-2, with a possible D match to TRBD1 (6 bases). V shed 3 bases and J shed 8 bases, with 20 bases lying between them. Germline CDR1 reads SGHNT; CDR2 reads YYREEE (reference sequence). This CDR3 has 15 residues. CDR3 protein: CASSSQGPKTGGYTF. For the CDR3, the DNA is TGTGCCAGCAGCTCACAGGGACCGAAAACGGGGGGCTACACCTTC.

This chain joins TRBV5-6 and TRBJ2-3; TRBD1 agrees at 7 bases. Germline V gene data show CDR1 as SGHDT and CDR2 as YYEEEE. There are 15 residues in the CDR3. J gave up 7 bases and V 4 bases, and 12 bases lay outside the gene matches. The CDR3 region has the DNA TGTGCCAGCAGCACTGGGACAGCTGACAGATATACGCAGTATTTT. It yields the protein CASSTGTADRYTQYF. Looking up the rest from reference TRBV5-6 and TRBJ2-3 gives the full variable domain: DAGVTQSPTHLIKTRGQQVTLRCSPKSGHDTVSWYQQALGQGPQFIFQYYEEEERQRGNFPDRFSGHQFPNYSSELNVNALLLGDSALYLCASSTGTADRYTQYFGPGTRLTVL.

V usage is TRBV4-1 and J usage is TRBJ2-6, with 8 bases lining up with TRBD1. CDR1 and CDR2 (germline): MGHRA, YSYEKL. Germline trimming cut 2 bases from V and 3 bases from J; bases unmatched to any gene: 6. The CDR3 has 17 amino acids. CDR3 residues: CASSQSQGAGGANVLTF. In nucleotides, the CDR3 is TGCGCCAGCAGCCAAAGTCAGGGGGCGGGTGGGGCCAACGTCCTGACTTTC.

The rearrangement links TRBV2 to TRBJ1-1; D may be TRBD1 (6 bases). The CDR3 consists of 13 residues. Germline CDR1 SNHLY, CDR2 FYNNEI. V gave up 6 bases and J gave up 1 base, with 9 bases separating them. DNA of the CDR3: TGTGCCAGCAGCGGACAGCCGAACACTGAAGCTTTCTTT. Translating it yields CASSGQPNTEAFF.

The rearrangement joins TRBV14 to TRBJ1-5, with D maybe TRBD1 (6 bases). The CDR3 loop spans 17 amino acids. Germline lookup yields CDR1 SGHDN and CDR2 FVKESK. V lost 8 bases, J lost 0 bases, and 20 bases lay in between. CDR3: CASPQGGTFYSNQPQHF. CDR3 bases: TGTGCCAGCCCCCAGGGAGGGACATTCTATAGCAATCAGCCCCAGCATTTT.

In DNA form, the CDR3 reads TGTGCCAGCAAAGTCGGTCTGAACACTGAAGCTTTCTTT. This gives the protein CASKVGLNTEAFF. This chain uses TRBV6-1 with TRBJ1-1; D is ambiguous. The CDR3 length is 13 residues. CDR1 is MNHNS and CDR2 is SASEGT in the germline V gene. The V and J ends lost 7 bases and 0 bases respectively, with 9 bases between them.

This rearrangement joins TRBV15 to TRBJ2-3; D not resolved. The germline gives CDR1 LNHNV, CDR2 YYDKDF (reference sequence). This CDR3 comprises 12 residues. V lost 3 bases and J lost 2, with 3 bases in between. The CDR3 sequence is CATSRYTDTQYF. The CDR3 coding sequence is TGTGCCACCAGCAGGTACACAGATACGCAGTATTTT.

With regard to this clone: The sample has other DNA sequences that encode this CDR3 too. The J gene is TRBJ1-6, the V gene TRBV11-3; 9 bases agree with TRBD1. The germline V gene encodes CDR1 SGHNT and CDR2 YENEEA. Trimming at V came to 1 base and at J to 7 bases, leaving 2 bases not matched to a gene. This CDR3 contains 15 residues. The chain's CDR3 is CASSLVGQGNSPLHF. Here the CDR3 DNA reads TGTGCCAGCAGCTTAGTGGGACAGGGAAATTCACCCCTCCACTTT.

The V call is TRBV11-3, the J call TRBJ1-1; TRBD1 agrees at 9 bases. Germline V gene lookup returns CDR1 SGHNT and CDR2 YENEEA. V lost 4 bases and J lost 1; bases outside the gene matches: 4. The CDR3 extends over 15 amino acids. The CDR3 region is CASSSLTGGNTEAFF. CDR3 in DNA: TGTGCCAGCAGCTCCTTGACAGGGGGGAACACTGAAGCTTTCTTT.

V usage is TRBV19 and J usage is TRBJ2-1; weak D call: TRBD1 (5 bases). V lost 5 bases and J 4 bases, leaving 9 bases between the germline ends. Germline loops: CDR1 LNHDA, CDR2 SQIVND (reference sequence). This CDR3 spans 13 amino acids. CDR3 nucleotides: TGTGCCAGTAGTTTCGCAGGGTACAATGAGCAGTTCTTC. This codes for CASSFAGYNEQFF.

The chain has TRBV11-3 and TRBJ1-1; 7 bases agree with TRBD1. The CDR3 covers 13 residues. Germline V gene lookup returns CDR1 SGHNT and CDR2 YENEEA. The trim removed 2 bases at V and 10 bases at J, leaving 7 bases unmatched. CDR3 loop: CASSLTGTVRAFF. The CDR3 DNA is TGTGCCAGCAGCTTAACCGGGACAGTGAGAGCTTTCTTT.

A word on this clone: This CDR3 is also generated by other DNA sequences in the sample. The chain links TRBV5-1 to TRBJ1-1, with D perhaps TRBD1 (5 bases). This CDR3 is built from 13 residues. Germline assignment: CDR1 SGHRS and CDR2 YFSETQ. Trimming removed 4 bases from V and 1 base from J, with 8 bases in between. The CDR3 DNA is TGCGCCAGCAGCCCGCAGGGGAACACTGAAGCTTTCTTT. Translated, it gives CASSPQGNTEAFF.

The V gene is TRBV5-1, the J gene TRBJ2-7, with 7 bases fitting TRBD1. The V gene's germline CDR1 is SGHRS and CDR2 YFSETQ. Losses at the gene ends were 0 bases for V and 1 base for J; bases not matched to a gene: 4. This CDR3 spans 15 amino acids. The CDR3 sequence: CASSLGAGGSYEQYF. The CDR3 DNA reads as TGCGCCAGCAGCTTGGGCGCAGGGGGTTCCTACGAGCAGTACTTC.

The chain joins TRBV5-4 to TRBJ2-3; TRBD2 is a possible D gene (6 bases). The germline gives CDR1 SGHNT, CDR2 YYREEE (reference sequence). The CDR3 runs 15 residues. The germline V and J ends were trimmed by 4 bases and 0 bases, with 12 bases remaining between them. CDR3 in amino acids: CASSVSGLSTDTQYF. CDR3 coding DNA: TGTGCCAGCAGCGTTAGCGGACTTAGCACAGATACGCAGTATTTT. Looking up the rest from reference TRBV5-4 and TRBJ2-3 gives the full variable domain: ETGVTQSPTHLIKTRGQQVTLRCSSQSGHNTVSWYQQALGQGPQFIFQYYREEENGRGNFPPRFSGLQFPNYSSELNVNALELDDSALYLCASSVSGLSTDTQYFGPGTRLTVL.

The chain joins TRBV18 to TRBJ2-2; perhaps TRBD2 as D (5 bases). CDR1 is KGHSH and CDR2 is LQKENI in the germline V gene. Trimming stripped 3 bases from V and 4 bases from J, with 9 bases between. The CDR3 extends over 14 amino acids. CDR3: CASSPGTSTGELFF. The CDR3 DNA follows: TGTGCCAGCTCACCCGGAACTAGCACCGGGGAGCTGTTTTTT.

This chain joins TRBV5-5 and TRBJ2-1; 8 bases fit TRBD1. This CDR3 is 16 amino acids long. V gave up 4 bases and J gave up 6 bases; unmatched junction bases: 12. Germline CDR1 and CDR2: SGHKS and YYEKEE (reference sequence). Here the CDR3 reads CASSRAKTGDLNEQFF. The DNA of the CDR3 is TGTGCCAGCAGCCGGGCGAAGACAGGGGACCTCAATGAGCAGTTCTTC. Filled out from reference TRBV5-5 and TRBJ2-1, the complete variable domain reads DAGVTQSPTHLIKTRGQQVTLRCSPISGHKSVSWYQQVLGQGPQFIFQYYEKEERGRGNFPDRFSARQFPNYSSELNVNALLLGDSALYLCASSRAKTGDLNEQFFGPGTRLTVL.

The chain carries TRBV4-1 and TRBJ1-5; TRBD1 agrees at 7 bases. Germline V gene data show CDR1 as MGHRA and CDR2 as YSYEKL. The CDR3 is 15 amino acids. The V and J ends lost 4 bases and 6 bases, in that order; junction bases with no gene match: 9. The CDR3 DNA reads as TGCGCCAGCAGCCCCGACAGGGCGGGGGGTCAGCCCCAGCATTTT. Its protein product is CASSPDRAGGQPQHF.

V is TRBV16 and J is TRBJ1-2; a possible D gene is TRBD1 (6 bases). Per the germline V gene, CDR1 is KGHSY and CDR2 is FQNENV. Deletions cut 2 bases from V and 0 bases from J, with 13 bases between. The CDR3 runs to 16 residues. The CDR3 here is CASSQTQGAANYGYTF. As DNA, the CDR3 is TGTGCCAGCAGCCAAACACAGGGCGCCGCTAACTATGGCTACACCTTC.

The chain links TRBV5-6 to TRBJ1-2; D perhaps matches TRBD1 (5 bases). V lost 0 bases and J lost 0, with 15 bases in between. The CDR3 is 17 amino acids. Germline loops: CDR1 SGHDT, CDR2 YYEEEE. CDR3 region: CASSLGPTAGSNYGYTF. The CDR3 bases are TGTGCCAGCAGCTTGGGGCCGACAGCCGGTTCTAACTATGGCTACACCTTC.

This chain links TRBV27 with TRBJ1-1; D is unclear. The V end lost 5 bases, the J end lost 3 bases, and 13 bases lay between the germline ends. Germline CDR1 MNHEY, CDR2 SMNVEV (reference sequence). This CDR3 is 14 amino acids long. DNA for the CDR3: TGTGCCAGCAGTCCCAGTTTTGGGCACACTGAAGCTTTCTTT. This codes for CASSPSFGHTEAFF.

The chain has TRBV7-8 and TRBJ2-7; the match to TRBD1 covers 9 bases. CDR1 SGHVS and CDR2 FQNEAQ come from the germline V gene. Unmatched junction bases numbered 13, after V lost 5 bases and J lost 5 bases. The CDR3 sequence is 16 residues long. DNA for the CDR3: TGTGCCAGCAGCCCCATTGCCGGGACAGGGATCGACGAGCAGTACTTC. Protein sequence: CASSPIAGTGIDEQYF.

The gene calls are TRBV19 and TRBJ2-1, with a weak D call TRBD1 (6 bases). V lost 4 bases to trimming and J lost 4 bases, with 11 bases between them. This CDR3 has 14 amino acids. Germline-derived CDR1 and CDR2 are LNHDA and SQIVND (reference sequence). CDR3 loop: CASSRGGEYNEQFF. In DNA, the CDR3 is TGTGCCAGTAGTAGAGGGGGTGAGTACAATGAGCAGTTCTTC.

The chain carries TRBV5-6 and TRBJ2-3; 9 positions match TRBD2. Germline trimming cut 0 bases from V and 3 bases from J; bases unmatched to any gene: 2. This CDR3 has 15 amino acids. In germline, CDR1 is SGHDT, CDR2 YYEEEE. DNA of the CDR3: TGTGCCAGCAGCTTGGCGGGACTAGCAACAGATACGCAGTATTTT. As protein: CASSLAGLATDTQYF.